This T cell receptor (beta chain) was identified during a study of T-cell memory formation after mild COVID-19. Trimming took 4 bases from V and 9 from J, leaving 17 bases between them. From germline, CDR1 is SGDLS and CDR2 YYNGEE. This CDR3 region has 13 residues. One entry per CDR3 protein, called by TCRdb with MiXCR from the 5' RACE reads. The table shows approximately 480,000 distinct CDR3 sequences, with roughly 18% occurring only once. This TCR was recovered from an adult woman who had mild COVID-19 (a few samples of this study predate the infection). Cell type and time point are not known. The chain is built from TRBV9 and TRBJ2-7; the D gene is possibly TRBD2 (5 bases). The sample taken for sequencing was PBMCs or a T cell subset sorted from them (not recorded which). In DNA form, the CDR3 reads TGTGCCAGCAGCCCGAACCCCGGAGGAGGGCAGTACTTC. It yields the protein CASSPNPGGGQYF.